The 25 T cell receptor beta chains in this list originate from one sample, sequenced in a study of T cells after yellow fever vaccination. TCRdb reprocessed the 5' RACE reads via MiXCR and lists one record per CDR3 protein. The sample consists of approximately 510,000 distinct CDR3 sequences, 21% of them appearing once. The sequencing here drew on PBMCs, taken roughly 20 days after the first yellow fever vaccination. The receptors originated from a man aged 18 to 30 who received the YFV17D yellow fever vaccine.

With regard to this clonotype: One end of the junction fails to match germline, which may point to a read error. The chain has TRBV19 and TRBJ2-1, with 9 bases that match TRBD2. The CDR3 is made up of 14 amino acids. Germline CDR1 reads LNHDA; CDR2 reads SQIVND (reference sequence). The CDR3 sequence: CASSVSGGPLRLSF. As DNA, the CDR3 is TGTGCCAGTAGTGTAAGCGGGGGGCCCCTCAGGTTATCATTC.

This clonotype was counted a single time. The junction does not match germline at one end; this may be a read error. The chain carries TRBV3-1 and TRBJ2-5, with TRBD1 as a possible D gene (6 bases). CDR3 length: 14 residues. Germline loops: CDR1 LGHDT, CDR2 YNNKEL (reference sequence). In DNA form, the CDR3 reads TGTGCCAGCAGCCAACCGGGACATACCGAGAGCCAGTACTTC. Translated, it gives CASSQPGHTESQYF.

The rearrangement links TRBV20-1 to TRBJ2-1, with D tentatively TRBD1 (5 bases). Germline CDR1 is DFQATT and CDR2 is SNEGSKA (reference sequence). The CDR3 consists of 14 residues. Trimming took off 3 bases at V and 8 bases at J, with 17 bases between the two ends. CDR3 bases: TGCAGTGCTAGGACCCCCCGTCAGGGTCATGAGCAGTTCTTC. Its protein product is CSARTPRQGHEQFF.

This clonotype was counted at least ten times. The chain couples TRBV12-3 or TRBV12-4 to TRBJ2-5, with D possibly being TRBD2 (5 bases). The CDR3 sequence is 12 residues long. Trimming removed 8 bases from V and 4 bases from J, with 11 bases in between. The CDR3 coding sequence is TGTGCCAGCTCGGGAAACTCAGAGACCCAGTACTTC. Its translation is CASSGNSETQYF.

This clonotype was seen a few times. The V call is TRBV5-5, the J call TRBJ2-5, with D perhaps matching TRBD1 (8 bases). Trimming stripped 4 bases from V and 5 bases from J, with 24 bases between. Germline CDR1 and CDR2: SGHKS and YYEKEE (reference sequence). The length of the CDR3 is 17 residues. The CDR3 coding sequence is TGTGCCAGCAGCACCGACAGGGGTGGATCAGCGGGGGAGACCCAGTACTTC. This sequence encodes CASSTDRGGSAGETQYF.

The V call is TRBV5-6, the J call TRBJ2-3; possibly TRBD1 for D (6 bases). Looked up from germline, CDR1 is SGHDT and CDR2 is YYEEEE. This CDR3 comprises 14 residues. The V end lost 3 bases, the J end lost 1 base, and 9 bases lay between the germline ends. This chain's CDR3 is CASSWNRGTDTQYF. CDR3 nucleotides: TGTGCCAGCAGCTGGAACAGGGGCACAGATACGCAGTATTTT.

The chain is built from TRBV6-2 or TRBV6-3 and TRBJ1-2; 9 nucleotides match TRBD1. Germline CDR1 and CDR2: MNHEY and SVGEGT. This CDR3 is 14 amino acids long. Germline trimming cut 5 bases from V and 8 bases from J; bases unmatched to any gene: 9. This chain's CDR3 is CASSPPGQGGGYTF. Written as DNA, the CDR3 is TGTGCCAGCAGTCCTCCGGGACAGGGAGGCGGCTACACCTTC.

The rearrangement links TRBV11-2 to TRBJ2-1; D call uncertain. With 5 bases removed from V and 8 bases from J, the gap between germline ends came to 16 bases. This CDR3 is 14 amino acids long. Germline CDR1 reads SGHAT; CDR2 reads FQNNGV. The CDR3 DNA is TGTGCCAGCAGCCCCTTAGGGCCCGAAGATGAGCAGTTCTTC. Its translation: CASSPLGPEDEQFF. The entire variable domain, with the rest obtained from reference TRBV11-2 and TRBJ2-1, is as follows: EAGVAQSPRYKIIEKRQSVAFWCNPISGHATLYWYQQILGQGPKLLIQFQNNGVVDDSQLPKDRFSAERLKGVDSTLKIQPAKLEDSAVYLCASSPLGPEDEQFFGPGTRLTVL.

This chain connects TRBV5-1 to TRBJ2-2, with D unclear. Trimming cost V 4 bases and J 3 bases, with 7 bases left between them. The CDR3 is 13 amino acids. The germline CDR1 and CDR2 sequences are SGHRS and YFSETQ. The CDR3 DNA sequence: TGCGCCAGCAGCCGACAAGACACCGGGGAGCTGTTTTTT. Protein product: CASSRQDTGELFF.

This clonotype was counted only a few times. The J gene is TRBJ1-3, the V gene TRBV3-1; D remains ambiguous. The CDR3 runs 13 residues. CDR1 and CDR2 (germline): LGHDT, YNNKEL (reference sequence). The germline V and J ends were trimmed by 0 bases and 4 bases, with 4 bases remaining between them. CDR3 in amino acids: CASSQDRGNTIYF. CDR3 DNA sequence: TGTGCCAGCAGCCAAGACAGAGGAAACACCATATATTTT.

The chain uses TRBV12-3 or TRBV12-4 and TRBJ1-6; D remains ambiguous. The CDR3 totals 15 residues. With 0 bases removed from V and 5 bases from J, the gap between germline ends came to 8 bases. The CDR3 sequence: CASSLAGLNNSPLHF. CDR3 nucleotide sequence: TGTGCCAGCAGTTTAGCCGGGCTAAATAATTCACCCCTCCACTTT.

This clonotype has a handful of counts. J is TRBJ2-3 and V is TRBV7-9; D might be TRBD1 or TRBD2, each matching 6 bases. The CDR3 has 15 residues. CDR1 and CDR2 from the germline V gene are SEHNR and FQNEAQ (reference sequence). V lost 4 bases and J lost 2, with 13 bases in between. The DNA for the CDR3 is TGTGCCAGCAGCTCGCGGGACACCCACACAGATACGCAGTATTTT. It specifies CASSSRDTHTDTQYF.

This clonotype has only a few counts. V and J are TRBV5-1 and TRBJ1-2; D is unclear. This CDR3 has 13 amino acids. Germline CDR1 and CDR2: SGHRS and YFSETQ. V was trimmed by 4 bases and J by 4 bases, leaving 11 bases between them. CDR3 nucleotides: TGCGCCAGCAGCCCCGACCCTCTCTATGGCTACACCTTC. It yields the protein CASSPDPLYGYTF.

This clonotype has only a few counts. The genes are TRBV7-6 and TRBJ2-3, with D tentatively TRBD2 (5 bases). Germline values: CDR1 SGHVS, CDR2 FNYEAQ. The CDR3 covers 15 residues. The V gene lost 6 bases and the J gene lost 5 bases, with 18 bases spanning the gap. The DNA for the CDR3 is TGTGCCAGCAGTCCCACTAGGGCCTCAGGAGATACGCAGTATTTT. Residues: CASSPTRASGDTQYF.

In its sample, this clonotype was seen a few times. V gene TRBV12-3 or TRBV12-4 combines with J gene TRBJ2-5, with D tentatively TRBD1 (6 bases). The CDR3 loop spans 14 amino acids. The V end lost 10 bases, the J end lost 0 bases, and 15 bases lay between the germline ends. The CDR3 DNA reads TGTGCCACCAGGGGCGAGGGTAACCAAGAGACCCAGTACTTC. Its protein product is CATRGEGNQETQYF.

This clonotype occurred a few times. The chain links TRBV20-1 to TRBJ1-1, with D perhaps TRBD1 (5 bases). This CDR3 is built from 15 residues. CDR1 DFQATT and CDR2 SNEGSKA come from the germline V gene (reference sequence). V dropped 6 bases and J dropped 0 bases, with 17 bases sitting between them. The CDR3 sequence: CSALGAGRMNTEAFF. The CDR3 coding sequence is TGCAGTGCCCTAGGTGCAGGGCGCATGAACACTGAAGCTTTCTTT.

This chain links TRBV20-1 with TRBJ2-7, with TRBD1 matching over 8 bases. Germline V gene lookup returns CDR1 DFQATT and CDR2 SNEGSKA (reference sequence). The CDR3 is 14 residues long. J lost 5 bases, V lost 0 bases, and 6 bases had no gene match. In DNA, the CDR3 is TGCAGTGCTAGAGATCTAGGACAGGGTAACGAGCAGTACTTC. It codes for CSARDLGQGNEQYF.

In this sample, this clonotype turned up a few times. V usage is TRBV27 and J usage is TRBJ1-6, with D unclear. Trimming took off 2 bases at V and 0 bases at J, with 5 bases between the two ends. CDR3 size: 15 residues. Germline CDR1 is MNHEY and CDR2 is SMNVEV (reference sequence). CDR3 bases: TGTGCCAGCAGTTTAATGCCCTCCTATAATTCACCCCTCCACTTT. It is translated as CASSLMPSYNSPLHF.

Only a few counts were recorded for this clonotype. This chain links TRBV5-8 with TRBJ1-5; the D gene is possibly TRBD1 (5 bases). Germline V gives CDR1 SGHTS, CDR2 YDEGEE. Trimming stripped 4 bases from V and 5 bases from J, with 10 bases between. The CDR3 extends over 13 amino acids. The CDR3, as DNA: TGTGCCAGCAGCAACCTCAGGGATCAGCCCCAGCATTTT. It specifies CASSNLRDQPQHF.

V gene TRBV19 combines with J gene TRBJ1-1; D call uncertain. Between the trimmed V and J ends, which lost 5 bases and 0 bases, there was a span of 7 bases. Looked up from germline, CDR1 is LNHDA and CDR2 is SQIVND (reference sequence). The CDR3 runs 13 residues. Written as DNA, the CDR3 is TGTGCCAGTAGTCTCAAGATGAACACTGAAGCTTTCTTT. Its protein product is CASSLKMNTEAFF.

In its sample, this clonotype was seen a few times. The chain couples TRBV5-1 to TRBJ1-3; no definite D call. Germline-derived CDR1 and CDR2 are SGHRS and YFSETQ. The CDR3 runs to 13 residues. Trimming took off 4 bases at V and 1 base at J, with 6 bases between the two ends. This chain's CDR3 is CASSEESGNTIYF. The CDR3 DNA is TGCGCCAGCAGCGAGGAATCTGGAAACACCATATATTTT.

This clonotype was seen only a few times. The V and J genes are TRBV7-9 and TRBJ1-5; perhaps TRBD1 as D (5 bases). Trimming removed 4 bases at V and 4 bases at J, with 14 bases between. Per germline, CDR1 SEHNR and CDR2 FQNEAQ (reference sequence). This CDR3 region has 15 residues. The CDR3 region is CASSSGRDPNQPQHF. The CDR3 DNA reads as TGTGCCAGCAGCTCTGGCCGGGACCCTAATCAGCCCCAGCATTTT.

In its sample, this clonotype was seen a few times. V and J are TRBV9 and TRBJ2-5; D unclear. Germline values: CDR1 SGDLS, CDR2 YYNGEE. V lost 0 bases and J 5 bases, leaving 11 bases between the germline ends. The CDR3 extends over 14 amino acids. CDR3 loop: CASSVVESAETQYF. CDR3 coding DNA: TGTGCCAGCAGCGTAGTTGAGTCAGCGGAGACCCAGTACTTC.

This clonotype was recorded a few times. The chain combines TRBV7-2 with TRBJ1-1, with TRBD1 matching 7 bases. The CDR3 runs to 13 residues. With 7 bases clipped from V and 2 bases from J, the junction kept 4 bases outside the gene matches. Germline assignment: CDR1 SGHTA and CDR2 FQGNSA. The CDR3 reads CASNRDSNTEAFF. CDR3 nucleotide sequence: TGTGCCAGCAATAGGGACAGTAACACTGAAGCTTTCTTT. Full variable domain (missing parts from reference TRBV7-2 and TRBJ1-1): GAGVSQSPSNKVTEKGKDVELRCDPISGHTALYWYRQSLGQGLEFLIYFQGNSAPDKSGLPSDRFSAERTGGSVSTLTIQRTQQEDSAVYLCASNRDSNTEAFFGQGTRLTVV.

The chain uses TRBV7-2 and TRBJ1-2, with 12 bases identical to TRBD1. CDR3 length: 17 amino acids. The ends lost 4 bases at V and 5 bases at J; junction bases unmatched: 11. Looked up from germline, CDR1 is SGHTA and CDR2 is FQGNSA. The CDR3 spells CASSSSGTGGDRYGYTF. The CDR3 nucleotides read TGTGCCAGCAGCTCTTCCGGGACAGGGGGCGACCGTTATGGCTACACCTTC.